This entry lists 25 T cell receptor beta chains sequenced from one sample in a study of blood T cell repertoires in COVID-19. Measured with immunoSEQ multiplex PCR; TCRdb has only the in-frame clones, and not every one. The sample contains about 71,000 clones, 86% of which appear only once. The sequencing sample was made of peripheral blood. The source of these receptors is a man younger than 40 with acute or convalescent COVID-19.

This clone is a singleton in its sample. V usage is TRBV2 and J usage is TRBJ2-7, with TRBD2 matching 10 bases. Germline V gives CDR1 SNHLY, CDR2 FYNNEI. The CDR3 contains 15 residues. V shed 7 bases, J shed 1 base, and the junction held 7 bases outside the gene matches. CDR3 protein: CASKPQTSGSYEQYF. The CDR3 region has the DNA TGTGCCAGCAAACCCCAGACTAGCGGGTCCTACGAGCAGTACTTC.

This sequence joins TRBV13 and TRBJ2-3; 9 bases agree with TRBD1. Germline V gene lookup returns CDR1 PRHDT and CDR2 FYEKMQ (reference sequence). Losses at the gene ends were 4 bases for V and 3 bases for J; bases not matched to a gene: 5. The CDR3 spans 15 residues. The CDR3 nucleotides are TGTGCCAGCAGCTCGTACAGGGGGCAGACAGATACGCAGTATTTT. Translated, it gives CASSSYRGQTDTQYF.

The J gene is TRBJ1-2, the V gene TRBV3-1 (or the pseudogene TRBV3-2); 7 nucleotides agree with TRBD1. CDR1 LGHDT and CDR2 YNNKEL come from the germline V gene (reference sequence). V shed 0 bases, J shed 5 bases, and the junction held 12 bases outside the gene matches. CDR3 length: 17 amino acids. DNA for the CDR3: TGTGCCAGCAGCCAAGATATCCCCGGGACAGTCCCTTATGGCTACACCTTC. Translation gives CASSQDIPGTVPYGYTF.

The rearrangement joins TRBV9 to TRBJ1-4; 7 positions agree with TRBD1. Germline V gene lookup returns CDR1 SGDLS and CDR2 YYNGEE. V shed 4 bases and J 8 bases; nucleotides not matched to a gene: 8. The length of the CDR3 is 14 residues. CDR3: CASSLRAGGEKLFF. CDR3 nucleotide sequence: TGTGCCAGCAGCCTCCGGGCAGGGGGAGAAAAACTGTTTTTT. The entire variable domain, with the rest obtained from reference TRBV9 and TRBJ1-4, is as follows: DSGVTQTPKHLITATGQRVTLRCSPRSGDLSVYWYQQSLDQGLQFLIQYYNGEERAKGNILERFSAQQFPDLHSELNLSSLELGDSALYFCASSLRAGGEKLFFGSGTQLSVL.

V and J are TRBV9 and TRBJ1-6; D is uncertain. V was shortened by 0 bases and J by 6 bases, with 10 bases between the two germline ends. Germline CDR1 reads SGDLS; CDR2 reads YYNGEE. The CDR3 covers 15 residues. The CDR3 sequence is CASSVDRSTNSPLHF. For the CDR3, the DNA is TGTGCCAGCAGCGTAGATCGATCTACTAATTCACCCCTCCACTTT.

V and J are TRBV6-5 and TRBJ2-5; TRBD1 might be the D (6 bases). In germline, CDR1 is MNHEY, CDR2 SVGAGI. The V end was cut by 6 bases, the J end by 4 bases, with 12 bases between. This CDR3 contains 13 residues. CDR3 DNA sequence: TGTGCCAGCAGACCACTCAGGGGAGAGACCCAGTACTTC. Translation: CASRPLRGETQYF.

The chain employs TRBV10-3 and TRBJ1-1; 10 nucleotides agree with TRBD1. V lost 9 bases and J lost 4; bases outside the gene matches: 5. The CDR3 consists of 13 residues. The germline V gene has CDR1 ENHRY and CDR2 SYGVKD. CDR3 region: CAIMGQGITEAFF. DNA for the CDR3: TGTGCCATAATGGGACAGGGGATCACTGAAGCTTTCTTT.

This clone was recorded only once. This chain connects TRBV6-6 to TRBJ2-1, with 7 positions matching TRBD1. The trim removed 6 bases at V and 0 bases at J, leaving 5 bases unmatched. This CDR3 spans 15 amino acids. Germline assignment: CDR1 MNHNY and CDR2 SVGAGI (reference sequence). CDR3 nucleotide sequence: TGTGCCAGCAGATCGGGACAGAGCTCCTACAATGAGCAGTTCTTC. This codes for CASRSGQSSYNEQFF.

The chain links TRBV6-2 or TRBV6-3 to TRBJ1-2; D is perhaps TRBD1 (6 bases). Trimming pared 2 bases from V and 4 bases from J, leaving 17 bases between. This CDR3 has 16 amino acids. Germline values: CDR1 MNHEY, CDR2 SVGEGT. CDR3 in amino acids: CASSYNRASDPYGYTF. The CDR3 bases are TGTGCCAGCAGTTACAACAGGGCATCAGACCCCTATGGCTACACCTTC.

J is TRBJ2-4 and V is TRBV6-2 or TRBV6-3; D is possibly TRBD2 (6 bases). Germline values: CDR1 MNHEY, CDR2 SVGEGT. There are 15 residues in the CDR3. With 4 bases removed from V and 1 base from J, the gap between germline ends came to 11 bases. The CDR3 DNA sequence: TGTGCCAGCAGTTCCAGCGGGCTCGCCAAAAACATTCAGTACTTC. Its protein is CASSSSGLAKNIQYF.

The V and J genes are TRBV21-1 and TRBJ2-2; the table assigns TRBD2, which was not confirmed against the DNA. TRBV21-1 has pseudogene status. The CDR3 is made up of 15 amino acids. The CDR3 DNA sequence: TGTGCCAGCTCCTTGGGGGGGGAAAGGACCGGGGAGCTGTTTTTT. This translates into CASSLGGERTGELFF.

The chain employs TRBV27 and TRBJ1-6; perhaps TRBD1 as D (5 bases). The germline V gene encodes CDR1 MNHEY and CDR2 SMNVEV (reference sequence). The germline V and J ends were trimmed by 4 bases and 6 bases, with 13 bases remaining between them. This CDR3 comprises 15 residues. The CDR3 DNA reads as TGTGCCAGCAGTTCCCTCGACAGCGCTAATTCACCCCTCCACTTT. Its translation is CASSSLDSANSPLHF.

V gene TRBV6-5 combines with J gene TRBJ1-2, with D tentatively TRBD1 (6 bases). V was clipped by 8 bases and J by 4 bases, with 14 bases between them. Germline V gene sequence: CDR1 MNHEY, CDR2 SVGAGI. The CDR3 contains 13 residues. In nucleotides, the CDR3 is TGTGCCAGCGGAGAAAGGGGGGGCTATGGCTACACCTTC. This gives the protein CASGERGGYGYTF.

V and J are TRBV7-8 and TRBJ1-2; the D gene is possibly TRBD1 (6 bases). CDR3 length equals 14 residues. V was pared by 7 bases and J by 6 bases, with 18 bases between. The germline CDR1 and CDR2 sequences are SGHVS and FQNEAQ. CDR3: CASTHKRGLDGYTF. CDR3 DNA sequence: TGTGCCAGCACCCACAAAAGGGGGTTGGATGGCTACACCTTC.

This clone was counted once. The rearrangement links TRBV2 to TRBJ1-2, with 8 positions matching TRBD1. The germline gives CDR1 SNHLY, CDR2 FYNNEI. The V segment lost 1 base and the J segment 4 bases; nucleotides outside the gene matches: 11. The CDR3 length is 17 residues. The CDR3 protein is CASSEGGTGPLAYGYTF. The CDR3 DNA is TGTGCCAGCAGTGAAGGCGGGACAGGACCCTTGGCCTATGGCTACACCTTC.

The gene calls are TRBV7-9 and TRBJ1-1; D is uncertain. Germline loops: CDR1 SEHNR, CDR2 FQNEAQ (reference sequence). V was pared by 7 bases and J by 1 base, with 13 bases between. The CDR3 runs to 14 residues. In DNA form, the CDR3 reads TGTGCCAGCATGAAGGGAGGCAGGAACACTGAAGCTTTCTTT. This translates into CASMKGGRNTEAFF.

This clone was counted once. V usage is TRBV10-3 and J usage is TRBJ1-1; D is ambiguous. The CDR3 has 14 residues. Germline assignment: CDR1 ENHRY and CDR2 SYGVKD. V shed 3 bases and J shed 1 base, with 9 bases lying between them. CDR3 region: CAISDEVGNTEAFF. The CDR3 bases are TGTGCCATCAGTGACGAGGTGGGGAACACTGAAGCTTTCTTT.

The chain couples TRBV11-3 to TRBJ2-1, with TRBD1 identical over 9 bases. CDR3 size: 15 residues. J was trimmed by 2 bases and V by 5 bases; bases with no gene match: 4. Germline V gene lookup returns CDR1 SGHNT and CDR2 YENEEA. The CDR3 region has the DNA TGTGCCAGCAGCCCCGACAGGGGGACCTACAATGAGCAGTTCTTC. Translating gives CASSPDRGTYNEQFF.

The chain links TRBV7-3 to TRBJ1-1; a possible D gene is TRBD1 (5 bases). Germline V CDR1 and CDR2: SGHTA, FQGTGA. This CDR3 contains 14 residues. Trimming took off 4 bases at V and 6 bases at J, with 15 bases between the two ends. CDR3 in amino acids: CASSSVGGGSEAFF. CDR3 coding DNA: TGTGCCAGCAGCTCTGTGGGGGGTGGATCTGAAGCTTTCTTT.

This chain connects TRBV5-5 to TRBJ1-2, with 12 bases identical to TRBD1. The CDR3 is 17 residues long. Trimming at V came to 3 bases and at J to 2 bases, leaving 8 bases not matched to a gene. Germline CDR1 SGHKS, CDR2 YYEKEE (reference sequence). The CDR3 nucleotides are TGTGCCAGCAGCTCCGCCGGGACAGGGGGCTACAACTATGGCTACACCTTC. This translates into CASSSAGTGGYNYGYTF.

V is TRBV30 and J is TRBJ2-1, with 13 bases aligning to TRBD2. Germline values: CDR1 GTSNPN, CDR2 SVGIG (reference sequence). This CDR3 contains 13 residues. This CDR3 reads CGTSGSSYNEQFF. The CDR3 DNA reads TGTGGGACTAGCGGGAGCTCCTACAATGAGCAGTTCTTC.

The rearrangement joins TRBV6-5 to TRBJ2-1; TRBD2 is a possible D gene (5 bases). In germline, CDR1 is MNHEY, CDR2 SVGAGI. The CDR3 loop spans 16 amino acids. V dropped 1 base and J dropped 7 bases, with 17 bases sitting between them. CDR3 sequence: CASSYLGLGVGNEQFF. CDR3 sequence (DNA): TGTGCCAGCAGTTACTTGGGATTGGGAGTGGGGAATGAGCAGTTCTTC.

This rearrangement joins TRBV27 to TRBJ2-1, with a possible D match to TRBD2 (5 bases). Germline V gene sequence: CDR1 MNHEY, CDR2 SMNVEV (reference sequence). Trimming cost V 2 bases and J 9 bases, with 17 bases left between them. This CDR3 has 15 residues. The CDR3 region is CASSLQNTGFGEQFF. CDR3 in DNA: TGTGCCAGCAGTTTACAAAACACGGGGTTTGGTGAGCAGTTCTTC.

J is TRBJ1-2 and V is TRBV7-3, with TRBD1 as a possible D gene (5 bases). Germline CDR1 SGHTA, CDR2 FQGTGA. The CDR3 is made up of 15 amino acids. Deletions cut 5 bases from V and 0 bases from J, with 13 bases between. The CDR3 DNA reads TGTGCCAGCAGCCCGACTGGGGGGACTAACTATGGCTACACCTTC. This codes for CASSPTGGTNYGYTF.

This clone was observed once. V and J are TRBV6-5 and TRBJ2-2; 7 bases are shared with TRBD1. Per germline, CDR1 MNHEY and CDR2 SVGAGI. The CDR3 is made up of 14 amino acids. J gave up 5 bases and V 5 bases, and 5 bases lay outside the gene matches. CDR3 DNA: TGTGCCAGCAGTACAGACAGGGTAACCGGGGAGCTGTTTTTT. It encodes CASSTDRVTGELFF.